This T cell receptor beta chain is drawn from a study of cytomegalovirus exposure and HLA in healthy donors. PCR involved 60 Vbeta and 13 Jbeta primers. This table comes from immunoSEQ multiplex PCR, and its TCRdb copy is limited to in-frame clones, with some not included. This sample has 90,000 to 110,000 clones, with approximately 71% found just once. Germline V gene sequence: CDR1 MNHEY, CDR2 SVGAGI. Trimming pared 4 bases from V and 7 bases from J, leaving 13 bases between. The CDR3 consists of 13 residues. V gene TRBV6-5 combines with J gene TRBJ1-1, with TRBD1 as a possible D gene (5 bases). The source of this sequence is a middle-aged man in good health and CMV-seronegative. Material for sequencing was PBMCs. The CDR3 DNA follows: TGTGCCAGCAGTTTCCAGGGTTCCGGTGAAGCTTTCTTT. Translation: CASSFQGSGEAFF.